These 25 T cell receptor beta chains came from one sample sequenced in a study of T-cell memory formation after mild COVID-19. TCRdb re-called the 5' RACE reads with MiXCR, one entry per CDR3 protein. This table holds hundreds of thousands of distinct CDR3 sequences, 28% found once. The sample comprised PBMCs or a T cell subset sorted from them (not recorded which). The receptors stem from an adult woman who had mild COVID-19 (a few samples of this study predate the infection). Cell type and time point are not known.

This clonotype was seen a few times. The V gene is TRBV7-9, the J gene TRBJ2-5; 8 bases fit TRBD2. The germline V gene has CDR1 SEHNR and CDR2 FQNEAQ (reference sequence). This CDR3 comprises 14 residues. Losses at the gene ends were 5 bases for V and 1 base for J; bases not matched to a gene: 3. The CDR3 bases are TGTGCCAGCAGCCTCACTAGCGGCCAAGAGACCCAGTACTTC. Protein product: CASSLTSGQETQYF. Complete variable domain (other parts from reference TRBV7-9 and TRBJ2-5): DTGVSQNPRHKITKRGQNVTFRCDPISEHNRLYWYRQTLGQGPEFLTYFQNEAQLEKSRLLSDRFSAERPKGSFSTLEIQRTEQGDSAMYLCASSLTSGQETQYFGPGTRLLVL.

This chain uses TRBV5-1 with TRBJ2-7; 7 positions agree with TRBD1. CDR3 size: 14 residues. Germline-derived CDR1 and CDR2 are SGHRS and YFSETQ. With V trimmed by 4 bases and J by 2 bases, 6 bases remained unmatched. This chain's CDR3 is CASSHRQGAYEQYF. DNA for the CDR3: TGCGCCAGCAGCCATAGACAGGGTGCCTACGAGCAGTACTTC.

This clonotype came up a few times. CDR3 DNA sequence: TGTGCCAGCAGCTTAGTCCCTCAATTTAGGACTGAAGCTTTCTTT. This codes for CASSLVPQFRTEAFF. The chain joins TRBV7-9 to TRBJ1-1; D gene uncertain. V was trimmed by 1 base and J by 5 bases, leaving 14 bases between them. CDR1 is SEHNR, CDR2 FQNEAQ, per germline (reference sequence). This CDR3 region has 15 residues.

This clonotype was recorded a few times. The gene calls are TRBV4-1 and TRBJ1-1, with a weak D call TRBD1 (6 bases). V was trimmed by 0 bases and J by 11 bases, leaving 13 bases between them. Germline V gene sequence: CDR1 MGHRA, CDR2 YSYEKL. The CDR3 spans 13 residues. The CDR3 region has the DNA TGCGCCAGCAGCCAAGATAGGGGGTCGGGGGCTTTCTTT. This translates into CASSQDRGSGAFF.

CDR3 in amino acids: CASSLIEAMNTEAFF. CDR3 in DNA: TGTGCCAGCAGCCTGATTGAGGCGATGAACACTGAAGCTTTCTTT. The chain carries TRBV5-6 and TRBJ1-1, with D unresolved. From germline, CDR1 is SGHDT and CDR2 YYEEEE. The CDR3 extends over 15 amino acids. Between the trimmed V and J ends, which lost 4 bases and 0 bases, there was a span of 13 bases.

The V and J genes are TRBV5-4 and TRBJ1-5; D gene ambiguous. Trimming took 1 base from V and 10 from J, leaving 12 bases between them. CDR3 length equals 13 residues. Germline values: CDR1 SGHNT, CDR2 YYREEE (reference sequence). CDR3 DNA: TGTGCCAGCAGCTTGACTGACCGCTCACCCCAGCATTTT. It encodes CASSLTDRSPQHF.

The rearrangement links TRBV7-2 to TRBJ2-2; 8 nucleotides agree with TRBD2. The CDR3 is 17 residues long. With V trimmed by 1 base and J by 8 bases, 12 bases remained unmatched. Looked up from germline, CDR1 is SGHTA and CDR2 is FQGNSA. The CDR3 region is CASSLGPHGGRRGELFF. In nucleotides, the CDR3 is TGTGCCAGCAGCTTAGGCCCCCACGGCGGGAGGAGAGGGGAGCTGTTTTTT.

The chain combines TRBV20-1 with TRBJ2-7; TRBD2 matches at 7 bases. The CDR3 loop spans 11 amino acids. V dropped 5 bases and J dropped 8; count of bases not matched to a gene: 6. Per the germline V gene, CDR1 is DFQATT and CDR2 is SNEGSKA (reference sequence). CDR3 in DNA: TGCAGTGCTGGGCTAGCGGCTCAGCAGTACTTC. Translating it yields CSAGLAAQQYF.

The CDR3: CSADRIGLFHEQYF. In nucleotides, the CDR3 is TGCAGTGCTGACAGAATCGGACTTTTCCACGAGCAGTACTTC. The chain carries TRBV20-1 and TRBJ2-7; possibly TRBD1 or TRBD2 for D (5 bases each). CDR3 length: 14 residues. The germline V and J ends were trimmed by 5 bases and 5 bases, with 19 bases remaining between them. The germline gives CDR1 DFQATT, CDR2 SNEGSKA (reference sequence).

This sequence joins TRBV4-3 and TRBJ2-5; D remains unclear. V lost 0 bases and J lost 5, with 10 bases in between. The CDR3 has 14 amino acids. The germline V gene has CDR1 LGHNA and CDR2 YSLEER. The CDR3 loop reads CASSQELYLETQYF. In DNA form, the CDR3 reads TGCGCCAGCAGCCAAGAACTTTATTTGGAGACCCAGTACTTC.

The sample holds many counts of this clonotype. The rearrangement uses TRBV4-2 and TRBJ2-3, with 10 nucleotides matching TRBD2. This CDR3 is 16 amino acids long. Trimming at V came to 3 bases and at J to 2 bases, leaving 5 bases not matched to a gene. Germline V gives CDR1 LGHNA, CDR2 YNFKEQ. Here the CDR3 DNA reads TGTGCCAGCAGCCAGCTAGCGGGGGCTAACACAGATACGCAGTATTTT. Encoded protein: CASSQLAGANTDTQYF.

This clonotype was counted many times. The V gene is TRBV5-1, the J gene TRBJ2-1; D may correspond to TRBD1 or TRBD2 (5 bases each). Looked up from germline, CDR1 is SGHRS and CDR2 is YFSETQ. V was trimmed by 5 bases and J by 2 bases, leaving 11 bases between them. The CDR3 consists of 14 residues. The CDR3 protein is CASSMGETYNEQFF. DNA for the CDR3: TGCGCCAGCAGTATGGGGGAGACCTACAATGAGCAGTTCTTC.

This chain connects TRBV5-1 to TRBJ1-4, with TRBD1 as a possible D gene (5 bases). The CDR3 spans 17 residues. The germline V gene has CDR1 SGHRS and CDR2 YFSETQ. V lost 4 bases, J lost 3 bases, and 19 bases lay in between. The CDR3 DNA is TGCGCCAGCAGCCGATCGGGACCAAGTATAGCTAATGAAAAACTGTTTTTT. This codes for CASSRSGPSIANEKLFF.

This clonotype was observed a handful of times. This chain connects TRBV2 to TRBJ1-6; maybe TRBD1 (5 bases). CDR1 and CDR2 (germline): SNHLY, FYNNEI. The V end was cut by 8 bases, the J end by 6 bases, with 17 bases between. This CDR3 contains 15 residues. The CDR3 DNA reads TGTGCCAGCGGAGGGGTGGCAGACGGTAATTCACCCCTCCACTTT. Residues: CASGGVADGNSPLHF.

The CDR3 region has the DNA TGTGCCAGCAGCCAATGGGGCTCGAACAATGAGCAGTTCTTC. Translation gives CASSQWGSNNEQFF. The V and J genes are TRBV3-1 and TRBJ2-1; the D gene is possibly TRBD1 (5 bases). Trimming removed 2 bases from V and 5 bases from J, with 10 bases in between. The CDR3 is 14 residues long. The V gene's germline CDR1 is LGHDT and CDR2 YNNKEL (reference sequence).

This clonotype was seen only a few times. The rearrangement joins TRBV5-1 to TRBJ1-3, with D unresolved. The V and J ends lost 0 bases and 0 bases respectively, with 16 bases between them. The germline gives CDR1 SGHRS, CDR2 YFSETQ. The CDR3 consists of 18 residues. Here the CDR3 DNA reads TGCGCCAGCAGCTTGGCTATCGACGGCCTGAGCTCTGGAAACACCATATATTTT. Its protein product is CASSLAIDGLSSGNTIYF.

CDR3 nucleotides: TGTGCCAGCAGCCTACTAGCGGGGCGAGGAGATACGCAGTATTTT. Its protein product is CASSLLAGRGDTQYF. This chain joins TRBV7-6 and TRBJ2-3; TRBD2 matches 10 bases. This CDR3 has 15 residues. Germline V gene lookup returns CDR1 SGHVS and CDR2 FNYEAQ. Trimming at V came to 5 bases and at J to 5 bases, leaving 7 bases not matched to a gene.

The chain uses TRBV2 and TRBJ1-2; TRBD1 matches 12 bases. Germline V CDR1 and CDR2: SNHLY, FYNNEI. V dropped 2 bases and J dropped 5; count of bases not matched to a gene: 9. The CDR3 contains 17 residues. The CDR3 DNA sequence: TGTGCCAGCAGTGAATTAGGGACAGGGGGCCGAGCGTATGGCTACACCTTC. Its protein product is CASSELGTGGRAYGYTF.

This clonotype was picked up one time. This chain uses TRBV11-3 with TRBJ2-5, with D possibly TRBD2 on 5 matching bases. The CDR3 is 15 amino acids. Germline loops: CDR1 SGHNT, CDR2 YENEEA. V was trimmed by 5 bases and J by 2 bases, leaving 15 bases between them. This CDR3 reads CASSDDLADQETQYF. DNA for the CDR3: TGTGCCAGCAGCGATGACCTAGCTGATCAAGAGACCCAGTACTTC.

The chain uses TRBV18 and TRBJ2-1; 9 bases are a match to TRBD1. Losses at the gene ends were 4 bases for V and 7 bases for J; bases not matched to a gene: 8. The CDR3 is made up of 15 amino acids. CDR1 KGHSH and CDR2 LQKENI come from the germline V gene. The CDR3 region is CASSRGQGSQNEQFF. CDR3 bases: TGTGCCAGCTCACGGGGACAGGGCTCCCAAAATGAGCAGTTCTTC.

The sample holds a few counts of this clonotype. This likely comes from a read error, as the CDR3 has no conserved phenylalanine or tryptophan at its end. Because the CDR3's place on the DNA is in doubt, the DNA is left out and the CDR3 is given as listed by TCRdb. The V gene is TRBV21-1, the J gene TRBJ1-4; TRBD1 was called by the table and not checked on the DNA. TRBV21-1 is labeled a pseudogene. The CDR3 is made up of 10 amino acids, end residues included. The CDR3 loop is CASSKRRIGA.

This rearrangement joins TRBV6-5 to TRBJ1-5; TRBD1 matches at 7 bases. The J segment lost 1 base and the V segment lost 5 bases, leaving 5 bases of the junction unmatched. The CDR3 sequence is 15 residues long. Germline V CDR1 and CDR2: MNHEY, SVGAGI. DNA for the CDR3: TGTGCCAGCAGTCCCGGGACAGAGAGCAATCAGCCCCAGCATTTT. It encodes CASSPGTESNQPQHF.

The chain couples TRBV9 to TRBJ2-1; no clear D gene. V gave up 7 bases and J gave up 10 bases, with 15 bases separating them. CDR1 and CDR2 (germline): SGDLS, YYNGEE. There are 12 residues in the CDR3. CDR3 in amino acids: CASSSTDREQFF. As DNA, the CDR3 is TGTGCCAGCTCATCAACGGATCGGGAGCAGTTCTTC.

This clonotype has a handful of counts. This sequence joins TRBV19 and TRBJ2-7; 11 bases map to TRBD2. CDR1 and CDR2 (germline): LNHDA, SQIVND (reference sequence). V dropped 5 bases and J dropped 3; count of bases not matched to a gene: 6. The CDR3 has 15 residues. CDR3: CASSYRTSGHYEQYF. DNA of the CDR3: TGTGCCAGTAGTTACCGGACTAGCGGGCACTACGAGCAGTACTTC.

This clonotype was found many times. The rearrangement links TRBV7-9 to TRBJ2-1; TRBD2 agrees at 10 bases. In germline, CDR1 is SEHNR, CDR2 FQNEAQ (reference sequence). The CDR3 is 14 residues long. V lost 5 bases, J lost 7 bases, and 5 bases stayed unmatched. CDR3 coding DNA: TGTGCCAGCAGCCCCGGGACTAGCGTAAATGAGCAGTTCTTC. This translates into CASSPGTSVNEQFF.